The rows below give T cell receptor beta chains drawn from one sample of a study of T cell repertoires and Cas9 in healthy adults. Clones were sequenced by immunoSEQ multiplex PCR, and TCRdb holds only the in-frame ones, with some missing. The sample records tens of thousands of clones, more than 90% being singletons. The sequencing sample was made of CD4+ effector T cells (CD127+, CD25-, CD137-, CD154-) from PBMCs; culture status not recorded. The receptors were gathered from a human donor in good health. Both conserved end residues are part of each CDR3. The order of the fields is V gene, J gene, clone size, D gene, CDR3 DNA, CDR3 protein. A D gene is named only where the DNA matches it firmly. The size entry is marked missing in some rows and otherwise reads once, few, many or a size class.

V gene: TRBV2; J gene: TRBJ2-5; clone size: few; D gene: .; CDR3 DNA: TGTGCCAGCAGTGATGGGGTGGGAGAGACCCAGTACTTC; CDR3 protein: CASSDGVGETQYF
V gene: TRBV6-5; J gene: TRBJ2-7; clone size: .; D gene: .; CDR3 DNA: TGTGCCAGCAGCCGTCCGTGGGGCGAGCAGTACTTC; CDR3 protein: CASSRPWGEQYF
V gene: TRBV19; J gene: TRBJ1-5; clone size: .; D gene: .; CDR3 DNA: TGTGCCAGTAGTATATCTCAACAGGGTCAGCCCCAGCATTTT; CDR3 protein: CASSISQQGQPQHF
V gene: TRBV7-3; J gene: TRBJ2-2; clone size: .; D gene: TRBD1; CDR3 DNA: TGTGCCAGCAGCCTAGGACAGGGTGGCACCGGGGAGCTGTTTTTT; CDR3 protein: CASSLGQGGTGELFF
V gene: TRBV5-5; J gene: TRBJ2-1; clone size: .; D gene: TRBD1; CDR3 DNA: TGTGCCAGCAGCCCCGGGACAGGGCCCTACAATGAGCAGTTCTTC; CDR3 protein: CASSPGTGPYNEQFF
V gene: TRBV4-2; J gene: TRBJ1-2; clone size: .; D gene: TRBD1; CDR3 DNA: TGTGCCAGCAGCCAAGCTGGGACAGACGTCTATGGCTACACCTTC; CDR3 protein: CASSQAGTDVYGYTF
V gene: TRBV28; J gene: TRBJ1-5; clone size: .; D gene: .; CDR3 DNA: TGTGCCAGCAGTTTAGCAGGTAGCAATCAGCCCCAGCATTTT; CDR3 protein: CASSLAGSNQPQHF
V gene: TRBV28; J gene: TRBJ2-1; clone size: .; D gene: .; CDR3 DNA: TGTGCCAGCAGTGCGGGCGGGACAGTGGACAATGAGCAGTTCTTC; CDR3 protein: CASSAGGTVDNEQFF
V gene: TRBV19; J gene: TRBJ1-3; clone size: .; D gene: .; CDR3 DNA: TGTGCCAGTAGTCAGGGGTCCTGGACTGGAAACACCATATATTTT; CDR3 protein: CASSQGSWTGNTIYF
V gene: TRBV6-1; J gene: TRBJ2-7; clone size: .; D gene: .; CDR3 DNA: TGTGCCAGCAGACAAACTACCGGCGAGCAGTACTTC; CDR3 protein: CASRQTTGEQYF
V gene: TRBV2; J gene: TRBJ2-5; clone size: .; D gene: TRBD2; CDR3 DNA: TGTGCCAGCAGTGAAATGGCGGGGGGACAAGAGACCCAGTACTTC; CDR3 protein: CASSEMAGGQETQYF
V gene: TRBV11-2; J gene: TRBJ1-2; clone size: .; D gene: .; CDR3 DNA: TGTGCCAGCAGCTTAGAATCCACAGGAATCGGTGGCTACACCTTC; CDR3 protein: CASSLESTGIGGYTF
V gene: TRBV7-2; J gene: TRBJ2-1; clone size: .; D gene: TRBD1; CDR3 DNA: TGTGCCAGCAGCTTAACCGGGACAGTCTCCTACAATGAGCAGTTCTTC; CDR3 protein: CASSLTGTVSYNEQFF
V gene: TRBV11-3; J gene: TRBJ2-5; clone size: .; D gene: .; CDR3 DNA: TGTGCCAGCAGCTTAGAACCCCAGGAGACCCAGTACTTC; CDR3 protein: CASSLEPQETQYF
V gene: TRBV5-4; J gene: TRBJ2-3; clone size: .; D gene: TRBD1; CDR3 DNA: TGTGCCAGCAGCTTGGACAGGGGTGCAGATACGCAGTATTTT; CDR3 protein: CASSLDRGADTQYF
V gene: TRBV5-4; J gene: TRBJ2-5; clone size: .; D gene: TRBD1; CDR3 DNA: TGTGCCAGCAGCTTGGGAGGGGGCGGGGAGACCCAGTACTTC; CDR3 protein: CASSLGGGGETQYF
V gene: TRBV7-8; J gene: TRBJ1-6; clone size: .; D gene: .; CDR3 DNA: TGTGCCAGCAGCCGCGGCAGGGCGAATTCACCCCTCCACTTT; CDR3 protein: CASSRGRANSPLHF
V gene: TRBV7-9; J gene: TRBJ1-3; clone size: .; D gene: .; CDR3 DNA: TGTGCCAGCAGCTCGGGGGACGGAGCGCTCTCTGGAAACACCATATATTTT; CDR3 protein: CASSSGDGALSGNTIYF
V gene: TRBV10-3; J gene: TRBJ2-1; clone size: .; D gene: .; CDR3 DNA: TGTGCCATCAGTGATACAGGGAAGTGGGGCAATGAGCAGTTCTTC; CDR3 protein: CAISDTGKWGNEQFF
V gene: TRBV27; J gene: TRBJ2-1; clone size: few; D gene: .; CDR3 DNA: TGTGCCAGCAGAATCGGGGGAAGCTCCTACAATGAGCAGTTCTTC; CDR3 protein: CASRIGGSSYNEQFF
V gene: TRBV6-5; J gene: TRBJ1-6; clone size: few; D gene: .; CDR3 DNA: TGTGCCAGCAGTAGAAGACCTACGGGCAATTCACCCCTCCACTTT; CDR3 protein: CASSRRPTGNSPLHF
V gene: TRBV15; J gene: TRBJ2-7; clone size: .; D gene: .; CDR3 DNA: TGTGCCACCAGCAGAGAAAAGAGGGATGTTTCGGGCGAGCAGTACTTC; CDR3 protein: CATSREKRDVSGEQYF
V gene: TRBV19; J gene: TRBJ2-7; clone size: .; D gene: TRBD1; CDR3 DNA: TGTGCCAGTAGTTCAGGCGGGACAGGGTCCTACGAGCAGTACTTC; CDR3 protein: CASSSGGTGSYEQYF
V gene: TRBV19; J gene: TRBJ2-5; clone size: .; D gene: .; CDR3 DNA: TGTGCCAGTAGTATGTCCGTTTTGGGGGGAGAGACCCAGTACTTC; CDR3 protein: CASSMSVLGGETQYF
V gene: TRBV5-1; J gene: TRBJ2-5; clone size: .; D gene: TRBD1; CDR3 DNA: TGCGCCAGCAGCGCCCCGGGACAGGGGGCCCAAGAGACCCAGTACTTC; CDR3 protein: CASSAPGQGAQETQYF
V gene: TRBV2; J gene: TRBJ1-4; clone size: .; D gene: TRBD1; CDR3 DNA: TGTGCCAGCACTTATGAGGGGGCCCCAACTAATGAAAAACTGTTTTTT; CDR3 protein: CASTYEGAPTNEKLFF
V gene: TRBV2; J gene: TRBJ1-4; clone size: .; D gene: .; CDR3 DNA: TGTGCCAGCCAGGTGGGGGGCAGTAATGAAAAACTGTTTTTT; CDR3 protein: CASQVGGSNEKLFF
V gene: TRBV5-6; J gene: TRBJ1-2; clone size: .; D gene: TRBD1; CDR3 DNA: TGTGCCAGCAGCTTGGTAGCCGGGACAGGGATCTATGGCTACACCTTC; CDR3 protein: CASSLVAGTGIYGYTF
V gene: TRBV6-1; J gene: TRBJ1-1; clone size: .; D gene: .; CDR3 DNA: TGTGCCAGCAGTTATTTAGGACAGAACACTGAAGCTTTCTTT; CDR3 protein: CASSYLGQNTEAFF
V gene: TRBV4-2; J gene: TRBJ1-5; clone size: .; D gene: .; CDR3 DNA: TGTGCCAGCAGCCAGGGGTCAGGGGAGGGCAATCAGCCCCAGCATTTT; CDR3 protein: CASSQGSGEGNQPQHF
V gene: TRBV6-1; J gene: TRBJ2-3; clone size: .; D gene: TRBD2; CDR3 DNA: TGTGCCAGCAGTGAAAGAGCGGGGGGGTCAGATACGCAGTATTTT; CDR3 protein: CASSERAGGSDTQYF
V gene: TRBV4-2; J gene: TRBJ2-4; clone size: .; D gene: .; CDR3 DNA: TGTGCCAGCAGCCAAGCCTTGGATAGGTCACGCCGTTACTTC; CDR3 protein: CASSQALDRSRRYF
V gene: TRBV7-9; J gene: TRBJ2-5; clone size: .; D gene: TRBD1; CDR3 DNA: TGTGCCAGCAGCCCGACAGGGAATCTCCAAGAGACTCAGTACTTC; CDR3 protein: CASSPTGNLQETQYF
V gene: TRBV5-6; J gene: TRBJ2-7; clone size: .; D gene: TRBD2; CDR3 DNA: TGTGCCAGCAGCTCCGCGGGGGAGATGTTTTCCTACGAGCAGTACTTC; CDR3 protein: CASSSAGEMFSYEQYF
V gene: TRBV5-4; J gene: TRBJ1-2; clone size: .; D gene: .; CDR3 DNA: TGTGCCAGCAGCTTGAGTAGGGGATATTCCTATGGCTACACCTTC; CDR3 protein: CASSLSRGYSYGYTF
V gene: TRBV7-8; J gene: TRBJ2-5; clone size: .; D gene: TRBD1; CDR3 DNA: TGTGCCAGCAGCATGCCGGGACAGGGGTTTGCCCAGTACTTC; CDR3 protein: CASSMPGQGFAQYF
V gene: TRBV2; J gene: TRBJ1-2; clone size: .; D gene: .; CDR3 DNA: TGTGCCAGCAGTGGGGGGACATTTTACTATGGCTACACCTTC; CDR3 protein: CASSGGTFYYGYTF
V gene: TRBV6-1; J gene: TRBJ1-5; clone size: .; D gene: .; CDR3 DNA: TGTGCCAGCAGTGAAACTCCCGGGGACCAGCCCCAGCATTTT; CDR3 protein: CASSETPGDQPQHF
V gene: TRBV5-4; J gene: TRBJ1-4; clone size: .; D gene: .; CDR3 DNA: TGTGCCAGCAGCTTTGGGCAGGGAAATGCTAATGAAAAACTGTTTTTT; CDR3 protein: CASSFGQGNANEKLFF
V gene: TRBV11-3; J gene: TRBJ2-1; clone size: .; D gene: .; CDR3 DNA: TGTGCCAGCAGTCCAAGACTAGGCAGCTCCTACAATGAGCAGTTCTTC; CDR3 protein: CASSPRLGSSYNEQFF
V gene: TRBV27; J gene: TRBJ2-5; clone size: .; D gene: .; CDR3 DNA: TGTGCCAGCAGTTACCTCTTAAGCAGGGAGACCCAGTACTTC; CDR3 protein: CASSYLLSRETQYF
V gene: TRBV6-6; J gene: TRBJ1-5; clone size: .; D gene: .; CDR3 DNA: TGTGCCAGCACCCGGTGGCAGGGATCTCAGCCCCAGCATTTT; CDR3 protein: CASTRWQGSQPQHF
V gene: TRBV7-6; J gene: TRBJ2-3; clone size: once; D gene: TRBD2; CDR3 DNA: TGTGCCAGCAGCTTAGGGACTAGCGGGGAGGTGGATACGCAGTATTTT; CDR3 protein: CASSLGTSGEVDTQYF
V gene: TRBV5-1; J gene: TRBJ1-5; clone size: .; D gene: .; CDR3 DNA: TGCGCCAGCAGCTTGGGCCAGGCCAATCAGCCCCAGCATTTT; CDR3 protein: CASSLGQANQPQHF
V gene: TRBV28; J gene: TRBJ1-1; clone size: once; D gene: TRBD1; CDR3 DNA: TGTGCCAGCAGTCCGACAGGGTTAGTCGGCGAAGCTTTCTTT; CDR3 protein: CASSPTGLVGEAFF